What follows are 14 T cell receptor beta chains derived from one specimen sequenced in a study of OX40 agonist ivuxolimab in advanced cancers. The method was immunoSEQ multiplex PCR; TCRdb's version includes in-frame clones alone and lacks a portion of them. The sample lists roughly 80,000 clones; approximately 79% were seen once. Sequences were derived from CD4+ or CD8+ T cells sorted from blood, sampled in a trial of the OX40 agonist ivuxolimab. The receptors derive from an adult with an advanced solid tumor such as melanoma, head and neck, liver or kidney cancer.

V is TRBV5-1 and J is TRBJ2-5; TRBD1 matches at 8 bases. Per germline, CDR1 SGHRS and CDR2 YFSETQ. This CDR3 contains 15 residues. J was trimmed by 3 bases and V by 9 bases; bases with no gene match: 13. CDR3 sequence (DNA): TGCGCCACCCAAACTCAGGGGGCGCCTGAAGAGACCCAGTACTTC. Translating it yields CATQTQGAPEETQYF.

The sample holds one count of this clone. The rearrangement links TRBV29-1 to TRBJ1-5; tentatively, D is TRBD1 (6 bases). Between the trimmed V and J ends, which lost 0 bases and 7 bases, there was a span of 13 bases. CDR3 length equals 14 residues. Germline V lookup: CDR1 SQVTM, CDR2 ANQGSEA. The CDR3 DNA is TGCAGCGTTGAAGATGTGAGTGGGGGCCAGCCCCAGCATTTT. Translation: CSVEDVSGGQPQHF. Full variable domain (remainder filled in from reference TRBV29-1 and TRBJ1-5): SAVISQKPSRDICQRGTSLTIQCQVDSQVTMMFWYRQQPGQSLTLIATANQGSEATYESGFVIDKFPISRPNLTFSTLTVSNMSPEDSSIYLCSVEDVSGGQPQHFGDGTRLSIL.

This chain uses TRBV2 with TRBJ2-1; 13 nucleotides line up with TRBD2. The ends lost 4 bases at V and 9 bases at J; junction bases unmatched: 3. From germline, CDR1 is SNHLY and CDR2 FYNNEI. This CDR3 is built from 14 residues. Here the CDR3 DNA reads TGTGCCAGCAGTGTGGGACTAGCGGGGTTTGAGCAGTTCTTC. Amino acid sequence: CASSVGLAGFEQFF.

The V gene is TRBV7-9, the J gene TRBJ1-1; the D is unclear. Germline V CDR1 and CDR2: SEHNR, FQNEAQ (reference sequence). Trimming pared 7 bases from V and 1 base from J, leaving 16 bases between. The CDR3 sequence is 15 residues long. The CDR3 region has the DNA TGTGCCAGCATGGCCCCCGGGCAGTCGAACACTGAAGCTTTCTTT. It translates to CASMAPGQSNTEAFF.

In its sample, this clone was seen a few times. The sample has other DNA sequences that encode this CDR3 too. V is TRBV5-6 and J is TRBJ2-5; D ambiguous. Germline V gives CDR1 SGHDT, CDR2 YYEEEE. This CDR3 comprises 13 residues. V was clipped by 1 base and J by 5 bases, with 9 bases between them. Here the CDR3 reads CASSLRNGETQYF. As DNA, the CDR3 is TGTGCCAGCAGCTTGAGAAACGGGGAGACCCAGTACTTC.

This chain uses TRBV7-9 with TRBJ1-2; TRBD1 is a possible D gene (6 bases). V was clipped by 3 bases and J by 8 bases, with 16 bases between them. Germline loops: CDR1 SEHNR, CDR2 FQNEAQ (reference sequence). This CDR3 is built from 14 residues. The CDR3 loop reads CASSLAGQFGGYTF. The CDR3 bases are TGTGCCAGCAGCTTGGCCGGACAGTTCGGCGGCTACACCTTC.

A single count supports this clone. The chain links TRBV5-1 to TRBJ2-4, with D possibly being TRBD2 (5 bases). This CDR3 comprises 14 residues. CDR1 and CDR2 from the germline V gene are SGHRS and YFSETQ. The V end was cut by 5 bases, the J end by 0 bases, with 9 bases between. CDR3 residues: CASSPRGAKNIQYF. CDR3 bases: TGCGCCAGCAGTCCCCGGGGAGCCAAAAACATTCAGTACTTC.

The V call is TRBV10-3, the J call TRBJ1-1; D call uncertain. This CDR3 has 15 amino acids. Per the germline V gene, CDR1 is ENHRY and CDR2 is SYGVKD. With 4 bases removed from V and 5 bases from J, the gap between germline ends came to 17 bases. The chain's CDR3 is CAISAGLRSWTEAFF. In DNA form, the CDR3 reads TGTGCCATCAGTGCCGGGTTGAGGAGTTGGACTGAAGCTTTCTTT.

This clone was detected only once. The rearrangement uses TRBV4-2 and TRBJ1-5, with D possibly TRBD1 on 5 matching bases. This CDR3 comprises 14 residues. V gave up 4 bases and J gave up 7 bases, with 14 bases separating them. Per germline, CDR1 LGHNA and CDR2 YNFKEQ. This CDR3 reads CASSLLGPEQPQHF. The CDR3 nucleotides read TGTGCCAGCAGCCTATTGGGACCAGAGCAGCCCCAGCATTTT.

This chain joins TRBV9 and TRBJ2-7, with D hard to call. The CDR3 extends over 15 amino acids. From germline, CDR1 is SGDLS and CDR2 YYNGEE. Between the trimmed V and J ends, which lost 2 bases and 0 bases, there was a span of 12 bases. The chain's CDR3 is CASSVVDGFSYEQYF. CDR3 coding DNA: TGTGCCAGCAGCGTGGTCGACGGATTCTCCTACGAGCAGTACTTC.

This clone has only one observation. V gene TRBV10-2 combines with J gene TRBJ1-2; no reliable D call. Per the germline V gene, CDR1 is WSHSY and CDR2 is SAAADI. The CDR3 runs 14 residues. Trimming stripped 0 bases from V and 1 base from J, with 6 bases between. CDR3 sequence: CASSESLNNYGYTF. CDR3 coding DNA: TGCGCCAGCAGTGAGTCGCTGAATAACTATGGCTACACCTTC.

This rearrangement joins TRBV5-1 to TRBJ2-7, with a weak D call TRBD2 (6 bases). This CDR3 is 17 amino acids long. Germline CDR1 SGHRS, CDR2 YFSETQ. Deletions cut 0 bases from V and 4 bases from J, with 20 bases between. In DNA, the CDR3 is TGCGCCAGCAGCTTGGCCAATATGGGGGGTTGGTCGTACGAGCAGTACTTC. It is translated as CASSLANMGGWSYEQYF.

The chain joins TRBV28 to TRBJ1-3, with D uncertain. V was clipped by 3 bases and J by 7 bases, with 10 bases between them. The length of the CDR3 is 13 residues. CDR1 is MDHEN and CDR2 is SYDVKM in the germline V gene. The CDR3 DNA reads as TGTGCCAGCAGTTTTTTCGTGACGAACACCATATATTTT. Encoded protein: CASSFFVTNTIYF.

The rearrangement links TRBV25-1 to TRBJ1-2; TRBD1 matches 9 bases. Trimming removed 10 bases from V and 7 bases from J; junction bases left unmatched: 10. This CDR3 comprises 13 residues. Germline CDR1 MGHDK, CDR2 SYGVNS. The CDR3 loop is CATLDRGVGGYTF. DNA for the CDR3: TGTGCCACTTTGGACAGGGGAGTGGGTGGCTACACCTTC.